Presented here are 6 T cell receptor beta chains from one specimen sequenced in a study of T cell responses to AZD1222 COVID-19 vaccine. TCRdb's table, derived via immunoSEQ multiplex PCR, lists solely in-frame clones and lacks some. The table has under 150,000 clones, 91% seen once. Sequences were derived from peripheral blood, sampled on day 0 of AZD1222 vaccination. All receptors come from an adult in good health.

The chain has TRBV19 and TRBJ2-2; possible D gene TRBD2, 6 bases. V lost 3 bases to trimming and J lost 0 bases, with 20 bases between them. In germline, CDR1 is LNHDA, CDR2 SQIVND (reference sequence). The CDR3 is 19 amino acids. CDR3 sequence (DNA): TGTGCCAGTAGTATGAGAGGGTTGGGGCGGGATACGAACACCGGGGAGCTGTTTTTT. Its protein product is CASSMRGLGRDTNTGELFF.

The chain uses TRBV6-4 and TRBJ1-6, with D possibly matching TRBD1 (5 bases). Germline V lookup: CDR1 MRHNA, CDR2 SNTAGT. The CDR3 sequence is 16 residues long. V shed 7 bases and J shed 3 bases, with 16 bases lying between them. This CDR3 is CASTDRPGSYNSPLHF. The CDR3 coding sequence is TGTGCCAGCACCGACAGACCAGGGAGCTATAATTCACCCCTCCACTTT.

Remarks on this clone: The junction departs from the called germline gene at one end, perhaps through a read error. The chain employs TRBV7-7 and TRBJ2-2, with D uncertain. Germline CDR1 SSHAT, CDR2 FNYEAQ (reference sequence). The CDR3 spans 14 residues. CDR3 DNA: TGTGCTAGCAGCTTCAATCTTAACACCGGGGAGCTGTTTTTT. Residues: CASSFNLNTGELFF. Full variable domain (rest looked up from reference TRBV7-7 and TRBJ2-2): GAGVSQSPRYKVTKRGQDVTLRCDPISSHATLYWYQQALGQGPEFLTYFNYEAQPDKSGLPSDRFSAERPEGSISTLTIQRTEQRDSAMYRCASSFNLNTGELFFGEGSRLTVL.

The genes are TRBV2 and TRBJ1-2, with 8 bases aligning to TRBD1. Unmatched junction bases numbered 7, after V lost 6 bases and J lost 4 bases. CDR1 SNHLY and CDR2 FYNNEI come from the germline V gene. The CDR3 has 14 amino acids. CDR3 region: CASRPRGPVYGYTF. In DNA, the CDR3 is TGTGCCAGCAGACCCAGGGGGCCGGTCTATGGCTACACCTTC.

The chain joins TRBV7-2 to TRBJ2-5; 11 nucleotides match TRBD1. Germline CDR1 SGHTA, CDR2 FQGNSA. Trimming at V came to 3 bases and at J to 5 bases, leaving 11 bases not matched to a gene. The CDR3 covers 17 residues. The chain's CDR3 is CASSFGTGGIRVETQYF. Here the CDR3 DNA reads TGTGCCAGCAGCTTCGGGACAGGGGGGATTCGGGTGGAGACCCAGTACTTC.

The chain uses TRBV4-3 and TRBJ1-6; weak D call: TRBD1 (5 bases). This CDR3 is 16 amino acids long. Per germline, CDR1 LGHNA and CDR2 YSLEER. With 0 bases removed from V and 7 bases from J, the gap between germline ends came to 13 bases. The CDR3 loop is CASSQDRGVGNSPLHF. For the CDR3, the DNA is TGCGCCAGCAGCCAAGATAGAGGGGTAGGGAATTCACCCCTCCACTTT.